This T cell receptor beta chain came from a study of CD8 T cells in ankylosing spondylitis. Overall study findings and caveats: Matched ankylosing spondylitis synovial fluid reportedly contained a significantly enriched population of disease-linked clones. Made up of 7 to 9 highly homologous variants, a TCR beta motif appeared characteristic of ankylosing spondylitis blood.

This clonotype has at least ten counts. Its antigen is still unknown. The CDR3 is 17 amino acids. With V trimmed by 5 bases and J by 3 bases, 9 bases remained unmatched. From germline, CDR1 is DFQATT and CDR2 SNEGSKA (reference sequence). As the method for making TCR beta libraries, quantitative 5'-RACE with molecular barcodes was used. TCRdb redid the calling of the 5' RACE reads with MiXCR, one entry per CDR3 protein. The sample contains some 330,000 distinct CDR3 sequences, 6.5% to 10% of which appear only once. Sequencing input: blood, either unsorted or a sorted T cell fraction (not recorded which). This chain uses TRBV20-1 with TRBJ2-1, with 14 bases lining up with TRBD2. The origin of this receptor is a male donor with ankylosing spondylitis. The CDR3 is CSALFGTSGRVYNEQFF. Here the CDR3 DNA reads TGCAGTGCTCTCTTCGGGACTAGCGGGAGAGTCTACAATGAGCAGTTCTTC.